This T cell receptor beta chain was identified in a study of shared clonotypes between healthy human individuals. Overall study results and limits: Naive CD4 clonotype sharing across several donors was about 5%. Sampling used blood alone; tissue repertoires probably differ.

Both subsets, CD45RA+ naive and CD45RA-negative memory, were split from the CD4+ cells. How the authors handled the data: ImmunoSEQ yielded junction-only sequences lacking quality scores, so filtering differed. Measured with immunoSEQ multiplex PCR; TCRdb has only the in-frame clones, and not every one. The V and J calls and clone size come from that table; D and trimming were worked out from the DNA. The table shows 2,500,000 or so clones, with roughly nine tenths occurring only once. A note on this clone: Its antigen is undetermined.

The CDR3 extends over 13 amino acids. The V and J ends lost 5 bases and 0 bases respectively, with 5 bases between them. Germline CDR1 and CDR2: SGHTA and FQGTGA. The J gene is TRBJ2-1, the V gene TRBV7-3, with D possibly TRBD1 on 5 matching bases. Sequencing input: naive CD4+ T cells sorted from blood. The subset was: CD45RA+ positively selected. The TCR was taken from a man between 18 and 29 years old in good health. Here the CDR3 reads CASSQGSYNEQFF. CDR3 coding DNA: TGTGCCAGCAGCCAGGGCTCCTACAATGAGCAGTTCTTC.